This TCR beta chain is from a study of T cells in Graves' hyperthyroidism and ophthalmopathy. In its sample, this clonotype was seen a few times. Patients counted as stable if ophthalmopathy did not develop within 18 months. Patients aged 18 to 65 had newly diagnosed hyperthyroidism lasting under 2 months. Pregnant or lactating patients were excluded, as were those with uncontrolled infection or other autoimmune disease. There were TCR beta CDR3 regions amplified from RNA transcripts. In the first-round RT-PCR of the TCR CDR3, the HTBI primer set was used. In TCRdb, the multiplex PCR reads were re-called with MiXCR into one record per CDR3 protein. This table has about 700,000 distinct CDR3 sequences, around 15% appearing once. Per germline, CDR1 SGDLS and CDR2 YYNGEE. V lost 0 bases to trimming and J lost 0 bases, with 9 bases between them. This CDR3 has 16 residues.

The V call is TRBV9, the J call TRBJ2-2, with D unresolved. The sample was blood. The TCR originated in a woman between 18 and 29 years old with Graves' hyperthyroidism. CDR3 DNA sequence: TGTGCCAGCAGCGTAGTAGAGGTTACGAACACCGGGGAGCTGTTTTTT. Translating it yields CASSVVEVTNTGELFF.